The rows below give T cell receptor beta chains drawn from one sample of a study of cytomegalovirus exposure and HLA in healthy donors. Method: immunoSEQ multiplex PCR; TCRdb's copy keeps in-frame clones and lacks some. The sample holds 200,000 to 300,000 clones, more than 75% seen once. The sequenced sample consisted of PBMCs. The receptors stem from a woman in her 40s in good health and CMV-seropositive. Each CDR3 is given with its conserved first and last residue. Fields, in order: D gene, clone size, J gene, CDR3 length, V gene, CDR3 protein, CDR3 DNA. A D gene is named only where the DNA matches it firmly. Expanded clones are given a class, and other clones once, few, many or no size at all.

d_gene: NA
abundance: NA
j_gene: TRBJ2-1
len: 12
v_gene: TRBV7-7
CDR3aa: CASSGASAEQFF
CDR3nt: TGTGCCAGCAGCGGGGCGAGCGCGGAGCAGTTCTTC

d_gene: NA
abundance: NA
j_gene: TRBJ1-1
len: 13
v_gene: TRBV7-3
CDR3aa: CASSAYLNTEAFF
CDR3nt: TGTGCCAGCAGCGCTTACTTGAACACTGAAGCTTTCTTT

d_gene: TRBD1
abundance: once
j_gene: TRBJ2-6
len: 15
v_gene: TRBV4-3
CDR3aa: CASSRDRAGANVLTF
CDR3nt: TGCGCCAGCAGCCGTGACAGGGCTGGGGCCAACGTCCTGACTTTC

d_gene: NA
abundance: few
j_gene: TRBJ1-6
len: 16
v_gene: TRBV7-9
CDR3aa: CASSPWGGRQDSPLHF
CDR3nt: TGTGCCAGCAGCCCCTGGGGAGGCAGGCAAGATTCACCCCTCCACTTT

d_gene: TRBD1
abundance: NA
j_gene: TRBJ2-1
len: 14
v_gene: TRBV7-3
CDR3aa: CASSNPSTGYEQFF
CDR3nt: TGTGCCAGCAGCAACCCTTCGACAGGGTATGAGCAGTTCTTC

d_gene: NA
abundance: NA
j_gene: TRBJ2-1
len: 14
v_gene: TRBV7-2
CDR3aa: CASSLMRVGNEQFF
CDR3nt: TGTGCCAGCAGCTTGATGAGGGTAGGGAATGAGCAGTTCTTC

d_gene: NA
abundance: once
j_gene: TRBJ1-4
len: 15
v_gene: TRBV11-2
CDR3aa: CASSLQHRIHEKLFF
CDR3nt: TGTGCCAGCAGCCTGCAACACAGGATACATGAAAAACTGTTTTTT

d_gene: NA
abundance: NA
j_gene: TRBJ2-7
len: 12
v_gene: TRBV7-9
CDR3aa: CASSLGSYEQYF
CDR3nt: TGTGCCAGCAGCTTAGGGTCTTACGAGCAGTACTTC

d_gene: TRBD1
abundance: NA
j_gene: TRBJ1-5
len: 13
v_gene: TRBV5-6
CDR3aa: CASSHDREWPQHF
CDR3nt: TGTGCCAGCAGCCATGACAGGGAGTGGCCCCAGCATTTT

d_gene: NA
abundance: NA
j_gene: TRBJ2-7
len: 16
v_gene: TRBV5-1
CDR3aa: CASSLEFPSFGYEQYF
CDR3nt: TGCGCCAGCAGCTTGGAGTTCCCTTCCTTCGGCTACGAGCAGTACTTC

d_gene: NA
abundance: NA
j_gene: TRBJ2-7
len: 12
v_gene: TRBV6-1
CDR3aa: CASSPQGYEQYF
CDR3nt: TGTGCCAGCAGTCCACAGGGTTACGAGCAGTACTTC

d_gene: NA
abundance: NA
j_gene: TRBJ2-3
len: 14
v_gene: TRBV7-8
CDR3aa: CASSLRAQGDTQYF
CDR3nt: TGTGCCAGCAGCCTCCGAGCCCAGGGCGATACGCAGTATTTT

d_gene: TRBD2
abundance: NA
j_gene: TRBJ2-3
len: 16
v_gene: TRBV7-3
CDR3aa: CASSLEAGFATDTQYF
CDR3nt: TGTGCCAGCAGCTTGGAAGCGGGGTTCGCCACAGATACGCAGTATTTT

d_gene: NA
abundance: NA
j_gene: TRBJ2-7
len: 14
v_gene: TRBV5-1
CDR3aa: CASKQTVSTYEQYF
CDR3nt: TGCGCCAGCAAACAGACAGTATCAACCTACGAGCAGTACTTC

d_gene: NA
abundance: NA
j_gene: TRBJ1-4
len: 14
v_gene: TRBV5-6
CDR3aa: CASSLAGRGEKLFF
CDR3nt: TGTGCCAGCAGCTTGGCGGGTCGGGGAGAAAAACTGTTTTTT

d_gene: NA
abundance: NA
j_gene: TRBJ1-5
len: 14
v_gene: TRBV28
CDR3aa: CASRSPGGNQPQHF
CDR3nt: TGTGCCAGCAGGTCGCCTGGAGGAAATCAGCCCCAGCATTTT

d_gene: NA
abundance: NA
j_gene: TRBJ2-2
len: 15
v_gene: TRBV15
CDR3aa: CATSRVSGNTGELFF
CDR3nt: TGTGCCACCAGCAGAGTTTCAGGGAACACCGGGGAGCTGTTTTTT

d_gene: NA
abundance: NA
j_gene: TRBJ1-2
len: 14
v_gene: TRBV30
CDR3aa: CAWSVRGGVYGYTF
CDR3nt: TGTGCCTGGAGTGTACGAGGGGGAGTCTATGGCTACACCTTC

d_gene: TRBD1
abundance: few
j_gene: TRBJ2-1
len: 16
v_gene: TRBV11-1
CDR3aa: CASSLEGTGGAGEQFF
CDR3nt: TGTGCCAGCAGCTTAGAAGGGACAGGGGGCGCGGGTGAGCAGTTCTTC

d_gene: TRBD2
abundance: NA
j_gene: TRBJ2-7
len: 17
v_gene: TRBV5-1
CDR3aa: CASRVSTSGPTLYEQYF
CDR3nt: TGCGCCAGCAGGGTGTCGACTAGCGGGCCTACCCTCTACGAGCAGTACTTC

d_gene: TRBD2
abundance: NA
j_gene: TRBJ2-5
len: 15
v_gene: TRBV5-4
CDR3aa: CASSLGLAGIETQYF
CDR3nt: TGTGCCAGCAGCTTGGGACTAGCGGGGATTGAGACCCAGTACTTC

d_gene: TRBD1
abundance: few
j_gene: TRBJ1-1
len: 14
v_gene: TRBV5-1
CDR3aa: CASSGTGGGTEAFF
CDR3nt: TGCGCCAGCAGCGGGACAGGGGGGGGTACTGAAGCTTTCTTT

d_gene: TRBD1
abundance: NA
j_gene: TRBJ2-7
len: 15
v_gene: TRBV6-4
CDR3aa: CASSDGTGGPYEQYF
CDR3nt: TGTGCCAGCAGTGATGGGACAGGGGGCCCCTACGAGCAGTACTTC

d_gene: NA
abundance: NA
j_gene: TRBJ1-1
len: 14
v_gene: TRBV27
CDR3aa: CASSLAEQGFEAFF
CDR3nt: TGTGCCAGCAGTTTGGCCGAACAGGGCTTTGAAGCTTTCTTT

d_gene: NA
abundance: NA
j_gene: TRBJ2-2
len: 14
v_gene: TRBV6-6
CDR3aa: CASKTGLSTGELFF
CDR3nt: TGTGCCAGCAAAACAGGGTTGAGCACCGGGGAGCTGTTTTTT

d_gene: NA
abundance: NA
j_gene: TRBJ1-2
len: 12
v_gene: TRBV2
CDR3aa: CASRIQGDGYTF
CDR3nt: TGTGCCAGCAGGATACAGGGAGATGGCTACACCTTC

d_gene: TRBD2
abundance: NA
j_gene: TRBJ2-1
len: 13
v_gene: TRBV29-1
CDR3aa: CSVESGVSNEQFF
CDR3nt: TGCAGCGTTGAAAGCGGGGTAAGCAATGAGCAGTTCTTC

d_gene: NA
abundance: NA
j_gene: TRBJ1-5
len: 15
v_gene: TRBV2
CDR3aa: CASSEAAGVGQPQHF
CDR3nt: TGTGCCAGCAGTGAAGCGGCAGGGGTGGGCCAGCCCCAGCATTTT

d_gene: NA
abundance: NA
j_gene: TRBJ1-1
len: 11
v_gene: TRBV29-1
CDR3aa: CSVEQNTEAFF
CDR3nt: TGCAGCGTTGAACAGAACACTGAAGCTTTCTTT

d_gene: NA
abundance: NA
j_gene: TRBJ2-7
len: 14
v_gene: TRBV9
CDR3aa: CASSPRESLGEQYF
CDR3nt: TGTGCCAGCAGCCCTAGAGAGTCCCTGGGTGAGCAGTACTTC

d_gene: NA
abundance: NA
j_gene: TRBJ2-7
len: 13
v_gene: TRBV5-1
CDR3aa: CASSFDSSYEQYF
CDR3nt: TGCGCCAGCAGCTTTGACAGCTCCTACGAGCAGTACTTC

d_gene: NA
abundance: once
j_gene: TRBJ2-1
len: 12
v_gene: TRBV5-4
CDR3aa: CASSLDGYEQFF
CDR3nt: TGTGCCAGCAGCTTGGATGGCTATGAGCAGTTCTTC

d_gene: NA
abundance: few
j_gene: TRBJ1-1
len: 14
v_gene: TRBV5-4
CDR3aa: CASSLGGVNAEAFF
CDR3nt: TGTGCCAGCAGCTTGGGCGGGGTGAACGCTGAAGCTTTCTTT

d_gene: NA
abundance: NA
j_gene: TRBJ1-6
len: 15
v_gene: TRBV6-6
CDR3aa: CASIEGSSYNSPLHF
CDR3nt: TGTGCCAGCATCGAGGGTAGCTCCTATAATTCACCCCTCCACTTT

d_gene: TRBD1
abundance: NA
j_gene: TRBJ1-5
len: 18
v_gene: TRBV19
CDR3aa: CASSRLDRGSRGNQPQHF
CDR3nt: TGTGCCAGTAGTAGGTTGGACAGGGGGTCAAGAGGCAATCAGCCCCAGCATTTT

d_gene: NA
abundance: NA
j_gene: TRBJ2-5
len: 16
v_gene: TRBV27
CDR3aa: CASSLLGAALQETQYF
CDR3nt: TGTGCCAGCAGTTTGCTAGGAGCGGCGCTTCAAGAGACCCAGTACTTC

d_gene: NA
abundance: NA
j_gene: TRBJ1-5
len: 13
v_gene: TRBV6-1
CDR3aa: CASNDSADQPQHF
CDR3nt: TGTGCCAGCAACGACAGCGCGGATCAGCCCCAGCATTTT

d_gene: NA
abundance: NA
j_gene: TRBJ2-1
len: 14
v_gene: TRBV6-4
CDR3aa: CASSDSQGYNEQFF
CDR3nt: TGTGCCAGCAGTGACTCGCAGGGTTACAATGAGCAGTTCTTC